A selection of T cell receptor beta chains follows, all from one sample in a study of beta chain features in type 1 diabetes. TCRdb's copy holds only in-frame clones and misses some; the assay was immunoSEQ multiplex PCR. The sample yields 300,000 or so clones, roughly 8.8% seen once. The sequenced sample was central memory CD4+ T cells from blood. These TCRs come from a man aged 25 to 40 with type 1 diabetes. Both conserved end residues are part of each CDR3. A D gene is named only where the DNA matches it firmly. Expanded clones are given a class, and other clones once, few, many or no size at all.

TRBV7-2	15	TRBJ2-5	few	TRBD1	CASTPTNRGQETQYF	TGTGCCAGCACGCCTACTAACAGGGGCCAAGAGACCCAGTACTTC
TRBV19	12	TRBJ1-5	-	-	CASSPGNQPQHF	TGTGCCAGTAGTCCGGGCAATCAGCCCCAGCATTTT
TRBV29-1	12	TRBJ2-5	few	-	CSVAQQLETQYF	TGCAGCGTTGCTCAACAACTAGAGACCCAGTACTTC
TRBV9	17	TRBJ2-2	-	-	CASSPARDTTNTGELFF	TGTGCCAGCAGCCCCGCGAGGGACACAACGAACACCGGGGAGCTGTTTTTT
TRBV18	14	TRBJ2-7	few	-	CASSPRGDSYEQYF	TGTGCCAGCTCACCAAGGGGGGACTCCTACGAGCAGTACTTC
TRBV6-5	13	TRBJ1-1	-	-	CASSYSGGTSAFF	TGTGCCAGCAGTTACTCTGGGGGTACGTCGGCTTTCTTT
TRBV29-1	13	TRBJ1-1	few	TRBD1	CSVNRGVNTEAFF	TGCAGCGTGAACAGGGGTGTGAACACTGAAGCTTTCTTT
TRBV10-1	15	TRBJ2-1	-	TRBD2	CASSSASGGSQEQFF	TGCGCCAGCAGCTCGGCTAGCGGGGGTTCGCAGGAGCAGTTCTTC
TRBV5-4	16	TRBJ2-7	-	TRBD2	CASSPGLAGSYYEQYF	TGTGCCAGCAGCCCGGGACTAGCGGGGTCTTATTACGAGCAGTACTTC
TRBV30	15	TRBJ1-3	few	TRBD1	CAWTGQGVSGNTIYF	TGTGCCTGGACGGGACAGGGGGTCTCTGGAAACACCATATATTTT
TRBV7-2	14	TRBJ2-3	-	-	CASTDYLKTDTQYF	TGTGCCAGCACCGATTACCTAAAAACAGATACGCAGTATTTT
TRBV7-2	14	TRBJ2-4	few	-	CASTLQEVKNIQYF	TGTGCCAGCACCCTTCAGGAGGTCAAAAACATTCAGTACTTC
TRBV30	15	TRBJ2-3	-	TRBD1	CAWSVQGTGGDTQYF	TGTGCCTGGAGTGTACAGGGGACAGGTGGAGATACGCAGTATTTT
TRBV19	13	TRBJ2-3	few	TRBD1	CASMRQGTDTQYF	TGTGCCAGTATGCGACAGGGGACAGATACGCAGTATTTT
TRBV9	14	TRBJ2-2	few	TRBD2	CASSARGVDGELFF	TGTGCCAGCAGCGCCCGGGGGGTCGACGGGGAGCTGTTTTTT
TRBV27	13	TRBJ2-3	few	-	CASGGLSTDTQYF	TGTGCCAGCGGGGGGTTAAGCACAGATACGCAGTATTTT
TRBV19	14	TRBJ1-1	-	TRBD1	CASSGSQGVIEAFF	TGTGCCAGTAGTGGCTCACAGGGGGTGATTGAAGCTTTCTTT
TRBV7-2	15	TRBJ2-5	few	TRBD2	CASSPLGSGGETQYF	TGTGCCAGCAGCCCTCTGGGTAGCGGGGGGGAGACCCAGTACTTC
TRBV6-5	11	TRBJ2-7	few	-	CASSSRVEQYF	TGTGCCAGCAGTTCCCGGGTGGAGCAGTACTTC
TRBV7-2	15	TRBJ2-7	-	TRBD1	CASSLQQGGTYEQYF	TGTGCCAGCAGCCTACAACAGGGGGGTACCTACGAGCAGTACTTC
TRBV6-6	15	TRBJ2-7	few	TRBD2	CASNDGRDRSYEQYF	TGTGCCAGCAATGATGGGAGGGACCGCTCCTACGAGCAGTACTTC
TRBV6-6	9	TRBJ2-7	-	-	CASPPGHLF	TGTGCCAGCCCTCCCGGACATCTCTTC
TRBV11-2	14	TRBJ1-1	few	-	CASSSGFQGTEAFF	TGTGCCAGCAGCTCCGGGTTTCAGGGCACTGAAGCTTTCTTT
TRBV6-1	12	TRBJ1-4	-	-	CASSKIWEKLFF	TGTGCCAGCAGTAAAATATGGGAAAAACTGTTTTTT
TRBV6-6	15	TRBJ1-1	-	TRBD1	CASTPPGQLNTEAFF	TGTGCCAGCACCCCTCCGGGACAGCTGAACACTGAAGCTTTCTTT
TRBV7-9	15	TRBJ1-2	-	-	CASSLDLAAHYGYTF	TGTGCCAGCAGCTTAGATCTGGCGGCCCATTATGGCTACACCTTC
TRBV5-4	17	TRBJ2-3	-	TRBD2	CASSLYSGLAGVDTQYF	TGTGCCAGCAGCTTGTATTCGGGACTAGCGGGGGTAGATACGCAGTATTTT
TRBV14	12	TRBJ1-1	many	TRBD1	CASSQDGAGQNF	TGTGCCAGCAGCCAAGATGGAGCGGGACAGAATTTC
TRBV4-3	14	TRBJ1-5	-	-	CASSQDSNNQPQHF	TGCGCCAGCAGCCAAGATAGCAACAATCAGCCCCAGCATTTT
TRBV9	15	TRBJ2-1	many	-	CASSVAGGVYNEQFF	TGTGCCAGCAGCGTAGCGGGGGGCGTTTACAATGAGCAGTTCTTC
TRBV5-1	15	TRBJ2-6	-	-	CASSGMGKVANVLTF	TGCGCCAGCAGCGGCATGGGGAAAGTGGCCAACGTCCTGACTTTC
TRBV9	18	TRBJ1-4	many	TRBD1	CASSVDQGAFESGEKLFF	TGTGCCAGCAGCGTAGACCAGGGGGCGTTCGAGTCGGGCGAAAAACTGTTTTTT
TRBV4-1	15	TRBJ1-4	few	-	CASSHEGRLNEKLFF	TGCGCCAGCAGCCACGAGGGACGGCTTAATGAAAAACTGTTTTTT
TRBV28	16	TRBJ2-1	few	TRBD2	CASSLTSGGSFNEQFF	TGTGCCAGCAGTTTGACTAGCGGGGGCTCATTCAATGAGCAGTTCTTC
TRBV7-2	11	TRBJ2-5	few	-	CASSPTGTQYF	TGTGCCAGCAGCCCCACGGGGACCCAGTACTTC
TRBV18	13	TRBJ1-4	-	-	CASSPTTGEKLFF	TGTGCCAGCTCACCCACAACAGGTGAAAAACTGTTTTTT
TRBV11-2	13	TRBJ2-3	few	-	CASMLDPTDTQYF	TGTGCCAGCATGCTGGATCCCACAGATACGCAGTATTTT
TRBV28	13	TRBJ1-4	-	-	CASSFATNEKLFF	TGTGCCAGCAGTTTTGCAACTAATGAAAAACTGTTTTTT
TRBV18	14	TRBJ2-2	few	-	CASSPIYGTGELFF	TGTGCCAGCTCACCAATATACGGCACCGGGGAGCTGTTTTTT
TRBV27	14	TRBJ2-7	many	-	CASSLSRAAYEQYF	TGTGCCAGCAGTTTAAGTAGGGCCGCCTACGAGCAGTACTTC
TRBV15	16	TRBJ1-4	-	TRBD1	CATSRLPGQANEKLFF	TGTGCCACCAGCAGGCTACCGGGACAGGCAAATGAAAAACTGTTTTTT
TRBV6-5	15	TRBJ1-2	few	-	CASMNPGAGDYGYTF	TGTGCCAGCATGAATCCAGGGGCGGGAGACTATGGCTACACCTTC
TRBV5-5	14	TRBJ2-7	-	TRBD1	CASSPQGESNEQYF	TGTGCCAGCAGCCCCCAGGGGGAAAGCAACGAGCAGTACTTC
TRBV23-1	15	TRBJ1-5	-	-	CASSRRQDCNQPQHF	TGCGCCAGCAGTCGGAGACAGGACTGCAATCAGCCCCAGCATTTT
TRBV7-9	12	TRBJ2-5	few	TRBD2	CAIGTSQETQYF	TGTGCCATCGGGACTAGCCAAGAGACCCAGTACTTC
TRBV7-9	14	TRBJ2-5	-	-	CASSPQGHQETQYF	TGTGCCAGCAGCCCCCAAGGGCACCAAGAGACCCAGTACTTC
TRBV7-2	14	TRBJ1-5	few	-	CASSTPRERQPQHF	TGTGCCAGCAGCACCCCCCGGGAGCGGCAGCCCCAGCATTTT
TRBV15	15	TRBJ1-6	few	-	CATSRDSSYNSPLHF	TGTGCCACCAGCAGAGACTCCTCCTATAATTCACCCCTCCACTTT
TRBV14	13	TRBJ1-2	-	-	CASSQDRNYGYTF	TGTGCCAGCAGCCAAGACCGCAACTATGGCTACACCTTC
TRBV29-1	14	TRBJ1-2	-	TRBD1	CSVEDRAGGYGYTF	TGCAGCGTTGAAGATCGGGCAGGGGGATATGGCTACACCTTC
TRBV11-2	17	TRBJ2-7	-	-	CASSATEDSIGSSGQYF	TGTGCCAGCAGCGCGACCGAGGACAGCATAGGAAGCAGTGGTCAGTACTTC
TRBV10-3	13	TRBJ2-2	few	-	CAISYTGAGELFF	TGTGCCATCAGCTATACAGGCGCCGGGGAGCTGTTTTTT
TRBV4-1	15	TRBJ2-5	many	-	CASSQEDGLQETQYF	TGCGCCAGCAGCCAAGAGGACGGCTTACAAGAGACCCAGTACTTC